The source of this T cell receptor beta chain is a study of CD8 T cells in ankylosing spondylitis. Regarding the study as a whole: Matched ankylosing spondylitis synovial fluid reportedly showed significant enrichment of disease-linked clones. Prior work had noted some motif variants in reactive arthritis blood and synovial fluid. Disease-linked clones proved CD8+ and comparatively uncommon in peripheral blood. A motif in TCR beta, a set of fewer than ten highly homologous variants, appeared characteristic of ankylosing spondylitis blood.

CDR1 is SGHKS, CDR2 YYEKEE, per germline (reference sequence). The CDR3 runs to 16 residues. The ends lost 0 bases at V and 4 bases at J; junction bases unmatched: 7. Quantitative molecular-barcoded 5'-RACE generated the TCR beta libraries. TCRdb re-called the 5' RACE reads through MiXCR, storing one row per CDR3 protein. The repertoire has more than 600,000 distinct CDR3 sequences, about 20% of them found once; the top ten carry about a fifth. This clonotype was counted only a few times. What it recognizes is unknown. This sequence originates from a male donor with ankylosing spondylitis. Input material: blood, either unsorted or a sorted T cell fraction (not recorded which). The gene calls are TRBV5-5 and TRBJ2-1, with 7 nucleotides matching TRBD2. As DNA, the CDR3 is TGTGCCAGCAGCTTGGGGATGACTAGCCTTTACAATGAGCAGTTCTTC. The encoded protein is CASSLGMTSLYNEQFF.